This T cell receptor beta chain was recorded in a study of cytomegalovirus exposure and HLA in healthy donors. Germline values: CDR1 SGHTA, CDR2 FQGNSA. The CDR3 runs 17 residues. V was pared by 5 bases and J by 5 bases, with 6 bases of the junction left unmatched. In the PCR, 60 Vbeta and 13 Jbeta primers were used. Libraries were prepared by immunoSEQ multiplex PCR; TCRdb keeps only in-frame clonotypes and omits some of them. There are about 150,000 clones in the sample; around three quarters occur only once, and over 2.5% lies in the top ten. Healthy bone marrow donors supplied every sample. This TCR derives from a man aged 35-49 years in good health and CMV-seropositive. Sequencing input: PBMCs. The V call is TRBV7-2, the J call TRBJ2-1; 16 nucleotides agree with TRBD2. CDR3 region: CASSPGTSGRVNNEQFF. CDR3 sequence (DNA): TGTGCCAGCAGCCCCGGGACTAGCGGGAGGGTTAACAATGAGCAGTTCTTC.